This record looks at one T cell receptor beta chain sequence and its context. The data stem from a study of shared clonotypes between healthy human individuals. CD4+ cells yielded CD45RA+ naive and CD45RA-negative memory subsets. Genomic DNA of each subset was evenly split across several immunoSEQ plates. Repertoires were generated with immunoSEQ multiplex PCR, while TCRdb's copy carries only in-frame clones and drops some. The table includes more than 1.2 million clones, 98% detected once. CDR3 length equals 16 residues. Per germline, CDR1 SGHRS and CDR2 YFSETQ. V lost 0 bases and J lost 0, with 11 bases in between.

J is TRBJ2-3 and V is TRBV5-1; D call uncertain. This sequence originates from a man aged 25 to 40 in good health. Sequencing was done on a sample of naive CD4+ T cells sorted from blood. Specified subset: CD45RA+ positively selected. CDR3 sequence: CASSLGTIISTDTQYF. CDR3 bases: TGCGCCAGCAGCTTGGGAACTATCATAAGCACAGATACGCAGTATTTT.